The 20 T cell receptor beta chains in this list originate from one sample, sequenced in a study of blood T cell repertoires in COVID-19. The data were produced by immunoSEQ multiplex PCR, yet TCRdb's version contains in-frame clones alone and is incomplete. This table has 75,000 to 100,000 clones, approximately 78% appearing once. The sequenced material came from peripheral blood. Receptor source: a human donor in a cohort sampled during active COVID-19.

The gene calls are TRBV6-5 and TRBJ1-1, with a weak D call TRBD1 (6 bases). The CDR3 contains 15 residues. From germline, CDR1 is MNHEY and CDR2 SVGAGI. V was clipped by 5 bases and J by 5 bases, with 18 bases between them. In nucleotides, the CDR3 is TGTGCCAGCAGTCGCCAGGGGAGGGGTAAGACTGAAGCTTTCTTT. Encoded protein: CASSRQGRGKTEAFF.

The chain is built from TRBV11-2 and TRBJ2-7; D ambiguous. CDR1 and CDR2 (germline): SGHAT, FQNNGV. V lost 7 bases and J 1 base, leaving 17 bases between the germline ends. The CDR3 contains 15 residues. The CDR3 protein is CASNPSPARSYEQYF. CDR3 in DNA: TGTGCCAGCAACCCCAGCCCAGCGCGATCCTACGAGCAGTACTTC. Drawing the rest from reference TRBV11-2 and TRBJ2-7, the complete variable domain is EAGVAQSPRYKIIEKRQSVAFWCNPISGHATLYWYQQILGQGPKLLIQFQNNGVVDDSQLPKDRFSAERLKGVDSTLKIQPAKLEDSAVYLCASNPSPARSYEQYFGPGTRLTVT.

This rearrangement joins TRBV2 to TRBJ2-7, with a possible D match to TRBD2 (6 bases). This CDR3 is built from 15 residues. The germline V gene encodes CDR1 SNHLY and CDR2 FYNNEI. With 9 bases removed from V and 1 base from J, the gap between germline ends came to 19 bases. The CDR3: CASKNLGTDSYEQYF. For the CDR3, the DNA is TGTGCCAGTAAAAACTTAGGGACTGATTCCTACGAGCAGTACTTC.

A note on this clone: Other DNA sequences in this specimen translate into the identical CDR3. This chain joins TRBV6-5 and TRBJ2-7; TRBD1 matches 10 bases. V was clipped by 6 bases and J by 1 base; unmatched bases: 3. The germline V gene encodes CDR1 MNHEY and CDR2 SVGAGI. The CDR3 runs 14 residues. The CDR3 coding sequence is TGTGCCAGCAGCCGGGACAGGGGTTCCTACGAGCAGTACTTC. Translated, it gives CASSRDRGSYEQYF.

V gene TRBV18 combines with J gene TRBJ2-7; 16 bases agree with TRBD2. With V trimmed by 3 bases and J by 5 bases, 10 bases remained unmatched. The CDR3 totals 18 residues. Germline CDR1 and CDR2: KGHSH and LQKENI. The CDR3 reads CASSPAGLAGGLKDEQYF. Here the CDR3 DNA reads TGTGCCAGCTCACCTGCGGGACTAGCGGGGGGGCTTAAGGACGAGCAGTACTTC.

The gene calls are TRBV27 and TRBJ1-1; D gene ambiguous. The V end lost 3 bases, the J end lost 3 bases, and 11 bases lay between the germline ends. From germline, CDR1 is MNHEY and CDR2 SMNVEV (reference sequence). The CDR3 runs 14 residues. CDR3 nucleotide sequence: TGTGCCAGCAGTTTCTGGGCGTCGGACACTGAAGCTTTCTTT. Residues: CASSFWASDTEAFF.

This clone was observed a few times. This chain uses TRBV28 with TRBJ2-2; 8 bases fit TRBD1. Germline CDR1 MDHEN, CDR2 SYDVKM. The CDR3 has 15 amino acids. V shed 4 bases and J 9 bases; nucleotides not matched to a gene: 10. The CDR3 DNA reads TGTGCCAGCAGTTCCCCCGCAGGGGGCAGGTGGGAGCTGTTTTTT. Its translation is CASSSPAGGRWELFF.

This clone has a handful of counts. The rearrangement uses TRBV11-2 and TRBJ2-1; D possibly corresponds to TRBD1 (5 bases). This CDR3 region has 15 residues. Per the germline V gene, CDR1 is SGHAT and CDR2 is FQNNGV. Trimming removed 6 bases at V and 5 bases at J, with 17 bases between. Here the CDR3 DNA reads TGTGCCAGCAGGAAGACAGCCTATTCTGACAATGAGCAGTTCTTC. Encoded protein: CASRKTAYSDNEQFF.

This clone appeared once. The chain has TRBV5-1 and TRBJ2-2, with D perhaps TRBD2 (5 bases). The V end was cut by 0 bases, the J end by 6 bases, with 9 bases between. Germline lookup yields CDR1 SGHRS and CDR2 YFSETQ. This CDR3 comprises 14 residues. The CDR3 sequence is CASSLVREPGELFF. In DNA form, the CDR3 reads TGCGCCAGCAGCTTGGTTCGGGAACCCGGGGAGCTGTTTTTT. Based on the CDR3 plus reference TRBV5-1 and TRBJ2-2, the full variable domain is KAGVTQTPRYLIKTRGQQVTLSCSPISGHRSVSWYQQTPGQGLQFLFEYFSETQRNKGNFPGRFSGRQFSNSRSEMNVSTLELGDSALYLCASSLVREPGELFFGEGSRLTVL.

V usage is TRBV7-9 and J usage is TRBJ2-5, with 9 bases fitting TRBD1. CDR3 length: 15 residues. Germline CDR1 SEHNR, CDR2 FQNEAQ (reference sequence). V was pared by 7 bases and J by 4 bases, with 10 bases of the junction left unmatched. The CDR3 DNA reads TGTGCCAGCACCTTCTGGGACAGGGTGGGAGAGACCCAGTACTTC. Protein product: CASTFWDRVGETQYF.

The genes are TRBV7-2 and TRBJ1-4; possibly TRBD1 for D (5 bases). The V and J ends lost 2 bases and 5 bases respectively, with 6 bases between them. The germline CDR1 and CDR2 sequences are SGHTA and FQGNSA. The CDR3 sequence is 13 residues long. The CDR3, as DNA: TGTGCCAGCAGCTTAAGACAGAATGAAAAACTGTTTTTT. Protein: CASSLRQNEKLFF. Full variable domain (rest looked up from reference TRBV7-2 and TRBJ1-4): GAGVSQSPSNKVTEKGKDVELRCDPISGHTALYWYRQSLGQGLEFLIYFQGNSAPDKSGLPSDRFSAERTGGSVSTLTIQRTQQEDSAVYLCASSLRQNEKLFFGSGTQLSVL.

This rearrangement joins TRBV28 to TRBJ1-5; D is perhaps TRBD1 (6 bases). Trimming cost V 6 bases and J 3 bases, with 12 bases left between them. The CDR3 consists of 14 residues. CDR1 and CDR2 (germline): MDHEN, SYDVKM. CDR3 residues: CASRIQGPNQPQHF. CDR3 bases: TGTGCCAGCAGGATACAGGGACCCAATCAGCCCCAGCATTTT.

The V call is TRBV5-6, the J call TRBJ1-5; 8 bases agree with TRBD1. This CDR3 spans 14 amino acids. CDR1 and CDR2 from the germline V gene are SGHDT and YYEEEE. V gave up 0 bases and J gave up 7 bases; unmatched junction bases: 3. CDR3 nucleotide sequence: TGTGCCAGCAGCTTGGACAGGGGGGCCCAGCCCCAGCATTTT. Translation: CASSLDRGAQPQHF.

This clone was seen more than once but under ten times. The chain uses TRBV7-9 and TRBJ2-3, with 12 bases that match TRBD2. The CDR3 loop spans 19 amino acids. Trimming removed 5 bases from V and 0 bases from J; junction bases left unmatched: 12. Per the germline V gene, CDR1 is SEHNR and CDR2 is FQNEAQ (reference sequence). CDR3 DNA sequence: TGTGCCAGCAGCATAGGGACTAGCGGGCCCTACGAAAGCACAGATACGCAGTATTTT. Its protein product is CASSIGTSGPYESTDTQYF.

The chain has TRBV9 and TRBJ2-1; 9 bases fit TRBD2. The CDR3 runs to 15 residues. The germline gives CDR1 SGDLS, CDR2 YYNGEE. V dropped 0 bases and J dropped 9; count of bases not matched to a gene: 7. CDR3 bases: TGTGCCAGCAGCGTAGTTGCGGGGGGGCCCAGTGAGCAGTTCTTC. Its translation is CASSVVAGGPSEQFF. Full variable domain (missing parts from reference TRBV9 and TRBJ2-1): DSGVTQTPKHLITATGQRVTLRCSPRSGDLSVYWYQQSLDQGLQFLIQYYNGEERAKGNILERFSAQQFPDLHSELNLSSLELGDSALYFCASSVVAGGPSEQFFGPGTRLTVL.

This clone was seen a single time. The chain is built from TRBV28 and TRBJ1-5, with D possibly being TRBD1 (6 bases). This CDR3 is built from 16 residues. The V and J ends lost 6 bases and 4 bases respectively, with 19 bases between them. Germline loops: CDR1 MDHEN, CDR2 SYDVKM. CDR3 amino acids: CASSFPRQGLNQPQHF. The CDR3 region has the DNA TGTGCCAGCAGCTTCCCGCGGCAGGGGCTAAATCAGCCCCAGCATTTT.

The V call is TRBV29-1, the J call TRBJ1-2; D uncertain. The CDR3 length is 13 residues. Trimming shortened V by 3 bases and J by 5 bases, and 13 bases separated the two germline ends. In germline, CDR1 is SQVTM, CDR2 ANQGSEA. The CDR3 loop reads CSVEVAGFYGYTF. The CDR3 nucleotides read TGCAGCGTTGAGGTGGCAGGTTTTTATGGCTACACCTTC. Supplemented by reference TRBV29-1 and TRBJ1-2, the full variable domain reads SAVISQKPSRDICQRGTSLTIQCQVDSQVTMMFWYRQQPGQSLTLIATANQGSEATYESGFVIDKFPISRPNLTFSTLTVSNMSPEDSSIYLCSVEVAGFYGYTFGSGTRLTVV.

The CDR3 DNA follows: TGCAGCGCTGGGGGGGGCGGTAGGATCTACGAGCAGTACTTC. Protein product: CSAGGGGRIYEQYF. The chain joins TRBV29-1 to TRBJ2-7, with TRBD2 as a possible D gene (7 bases). The CDR3 is 14 residues long. V was cut by 7 bases and J by 3 bases, with 19 bases left in between. Germline CDR1 reads SQVTM; CDR2 reads ANQGSEA.

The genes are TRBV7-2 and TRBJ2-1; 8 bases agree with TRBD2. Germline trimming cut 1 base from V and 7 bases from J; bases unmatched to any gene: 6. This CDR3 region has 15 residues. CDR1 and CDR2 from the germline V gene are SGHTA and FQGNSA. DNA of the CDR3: TGTGCCAGCAGCTTAGAATCGGGGGGGTGGAATGAGCAGTTCTTC. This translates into CASSLESGGWNEQFF.

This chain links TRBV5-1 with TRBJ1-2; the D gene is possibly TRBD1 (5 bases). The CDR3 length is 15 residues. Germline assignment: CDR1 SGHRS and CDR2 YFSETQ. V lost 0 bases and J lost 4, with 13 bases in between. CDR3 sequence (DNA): TGCGCCAGCAGCTTGGCCGCGACAGTAAGCTATGGCTACACCTTC. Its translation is CASSLAATVSYGYTF.